What follows describes a single T cell receptor beta chain. Antigen: not known. This sample is part of a study of T cell repertoires in cytomegalovirus infection. Across the whole study: An indication of both CMV infection and matching HLA type came from public TCR beta signatures. Study-wide points: The study identified carriers of CMV plus the relevant HLA from cumulative public TCR beta family frequency. Within the response measured ex vivo, HLA-C-restricted CMV-specific TCR beta clonotypes were dominant.

This CDR3 has 15 residues. J was trimmed by 2 bases and V by 5 bases; bases with no gene match: 5. CDR1 SNHLY and CDR2 FYNNEI come from the germline V gene. TCRdb analysed the reads with MiXCR anew, one entry per CDR3 protein. The table has about 230,000 distinct CDR3 sequences, approximately 22% seen once. This receptor was obtained from a human donor in good health (CMV status not recorded). Some clones in this sample may be carry-over from other donors' samples. The specimen was CD8+ T cells from PBMCs. The rearrangement joins TRBV2 to TRBJ2-3; TRBD1 matches 9 bases. The CDR3 is CASSRTGAFTDTQYF. The CDR3 region has the DNA TGTGCCAGCAGTCGGACAGGGGCGTTCACAGATACGCAGTATTTT.